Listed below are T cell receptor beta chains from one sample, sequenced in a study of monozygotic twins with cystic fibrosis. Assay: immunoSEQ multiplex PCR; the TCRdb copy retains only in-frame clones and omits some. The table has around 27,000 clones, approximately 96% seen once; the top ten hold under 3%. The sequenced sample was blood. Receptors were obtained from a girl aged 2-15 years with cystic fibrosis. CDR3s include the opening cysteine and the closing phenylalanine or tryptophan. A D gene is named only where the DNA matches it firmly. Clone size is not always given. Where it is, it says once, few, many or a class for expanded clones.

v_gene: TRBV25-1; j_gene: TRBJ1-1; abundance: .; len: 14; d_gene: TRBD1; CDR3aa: CASSDHRGGTEAFF; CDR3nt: TGTGCCAGCAGTGATCACAGGGGGGGGACTGAAGCTTTCTTT
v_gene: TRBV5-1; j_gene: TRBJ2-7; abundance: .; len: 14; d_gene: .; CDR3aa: CASSLEITTYEQYF; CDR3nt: TGCGCCAGCAGCTTGGAAATTACCACCTACGAGCAGTACTTC
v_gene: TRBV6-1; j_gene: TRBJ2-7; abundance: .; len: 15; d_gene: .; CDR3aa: CASSEATAVSYEQYF; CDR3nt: TGTGCCAGCAGTGAAGCGACAGCCGTCAGCTACGAGCAGTACTTC
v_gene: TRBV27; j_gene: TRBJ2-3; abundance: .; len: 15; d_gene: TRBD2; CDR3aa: CASSLGTSGRLTQYF; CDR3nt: TGTGCCAGCAGTTTAGGGACTAGCGGGAGGTTGACACAGTATTTT
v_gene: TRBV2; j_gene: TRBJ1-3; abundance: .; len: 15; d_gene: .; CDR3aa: CASSGDRYSGNTIYF; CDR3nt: TGTGCCAGCAGTGGGGACCGTTACTCTGGAAACACCATATATTTT
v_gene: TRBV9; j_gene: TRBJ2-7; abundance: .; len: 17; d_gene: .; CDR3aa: CASSHPGRDLKSYEQYF; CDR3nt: TGTGCCAGCAGCCACCCGGGGCGGGACTTAAAATCCTACGAGCAGTACTTC
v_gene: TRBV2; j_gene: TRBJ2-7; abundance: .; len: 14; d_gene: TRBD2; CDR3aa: CASSEVGGSGEQYF; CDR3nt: TGTGCCAGCAGTGAGGTGGGAGGGTCGGGCGAGCAGTACTTC
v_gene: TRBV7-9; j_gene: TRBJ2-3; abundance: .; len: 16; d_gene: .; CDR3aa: CASSPPQGPSTDTQYF; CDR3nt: TGTGCCAGCAGCCCCCCACAGGGACCTAGCACAGATACGCAGTATTTT
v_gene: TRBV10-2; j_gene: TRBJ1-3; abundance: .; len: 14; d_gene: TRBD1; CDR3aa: CASGSGTGKNTIYF; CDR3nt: TGCGCCAGCGGAAGCGGGACAGGGAAGAACACCATATATTTT
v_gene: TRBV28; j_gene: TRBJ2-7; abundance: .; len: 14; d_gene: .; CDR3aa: CASSIGAYGYEQYF; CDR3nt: TGTGCCAGCAGTATCGGCGCGTACGGCTACGAGCAGTACTTC
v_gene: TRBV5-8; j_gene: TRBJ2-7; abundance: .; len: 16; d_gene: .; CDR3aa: CASSLAWSKGYYEQYF; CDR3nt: TGTGCCAGCAGCTTGGCATGGTCAAAGGGGTACTACGAGCAGTACTTC
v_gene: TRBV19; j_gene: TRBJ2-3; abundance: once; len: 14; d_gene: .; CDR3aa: CATTQGGGVDTQYF; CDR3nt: TGTGCCACGACCCAGGGTGGCGGTGTAGATACGCAGTATTTT
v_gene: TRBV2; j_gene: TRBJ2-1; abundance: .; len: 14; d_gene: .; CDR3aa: CASSEQGLYNEQFF; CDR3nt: TGTGCCAGCAGTGAACAGGGGTTGTACAATGAGCAGTTCTTC
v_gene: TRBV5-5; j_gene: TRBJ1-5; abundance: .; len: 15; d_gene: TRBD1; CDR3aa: CASSPTGSDNQPQHF; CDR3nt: TGTGCCAGCAGCCCGACAGGGAGTGATAATCAGCCCCAGCATTTT
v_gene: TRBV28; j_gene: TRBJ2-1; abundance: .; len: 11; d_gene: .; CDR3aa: CASSLGSEQFF; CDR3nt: TGTGCCAGCAGTTTAGGGAGTGAGCAGTTCTTC
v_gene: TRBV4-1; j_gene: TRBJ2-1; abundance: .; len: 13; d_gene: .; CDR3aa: CASSQLADNEQFF; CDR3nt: TGCGCCAGCAGCCAACTAGCCGACAATGAGCAGTTCTTC
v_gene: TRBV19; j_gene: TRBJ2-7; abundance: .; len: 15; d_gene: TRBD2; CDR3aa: CASRPQLAGFVEQYF; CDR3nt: TGTGCCAGTAGACCCCAACTAGCGGGCTTCGTCGAGCAGTACTTC
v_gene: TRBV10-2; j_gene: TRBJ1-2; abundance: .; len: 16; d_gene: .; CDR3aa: CASSESSGGANYGYTF; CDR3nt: TGCGCCAGCAGTGAGTCCTCGGGGGGAGCTAACTATGGCTACACCTTC
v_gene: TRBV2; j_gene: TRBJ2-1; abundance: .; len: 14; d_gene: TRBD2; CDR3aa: CASKRTSGINEQFF; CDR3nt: TGTGCGAGCAAACGGACTAGCGGGATTAATGAGCAGTTCTTC
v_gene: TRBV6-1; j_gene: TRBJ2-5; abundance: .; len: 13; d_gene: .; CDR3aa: CASSVEYQETQYF; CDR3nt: TGTGCCAGCAGTGTAGAGTACCAAGAGACCCAGTACTTC
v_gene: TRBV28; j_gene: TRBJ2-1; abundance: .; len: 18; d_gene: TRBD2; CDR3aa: CASSPPGLANQFGPEQFF; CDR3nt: TGTGCCAGCAGTCCCCCGGGACTAGCGAACCAGTTTGGGCCTGAGCAGTTCTTC
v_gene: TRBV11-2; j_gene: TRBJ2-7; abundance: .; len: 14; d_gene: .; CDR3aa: CASSPQGKVREQYF; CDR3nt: TGTGCCAGCAGCCCCCAGGGGAAGGTGAGGGAGCAGTACTTC
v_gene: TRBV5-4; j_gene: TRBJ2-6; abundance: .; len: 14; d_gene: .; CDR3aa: CASRAEAGANVLTF; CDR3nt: TGTGCCAGCAGGGCTGAAGCTGGGGCCAACGTCCTGACTTTC
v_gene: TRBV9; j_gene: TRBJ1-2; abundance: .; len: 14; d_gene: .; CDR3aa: CASSVAGEGYGYTF; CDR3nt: TGTGCCAGCAGCGTAGCAGGGGAGGGGTATGGCTACACCTTC
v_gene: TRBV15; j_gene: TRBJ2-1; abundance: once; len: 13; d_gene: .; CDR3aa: CATSSRGNYEQFF; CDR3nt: TGTGCCACCAGCAGTAGGGGGAATTATGAGCAGTTCTTC
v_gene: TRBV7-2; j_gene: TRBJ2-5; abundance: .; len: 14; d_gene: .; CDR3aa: CASSLDRVRETQYF; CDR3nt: TGTGCCAGCAGCTTAGATCGGGTTAGGGAGACCCAGTACTTC
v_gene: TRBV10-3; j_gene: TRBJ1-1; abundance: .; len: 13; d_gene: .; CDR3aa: CAIRRSADTEAFF; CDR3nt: TGTGCCATCAGGAGGTCAGCGGACACTGAAGCTTTCTTT
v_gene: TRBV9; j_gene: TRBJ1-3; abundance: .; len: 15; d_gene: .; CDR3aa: CASSEGRISGNTIYF; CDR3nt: TGTGCCAGCAGCGAAGGACGGATCTCTGGAAACACCATATATTTT
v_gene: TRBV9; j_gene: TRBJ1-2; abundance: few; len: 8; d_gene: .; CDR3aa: CAPDGYTF; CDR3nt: TGTGCTCCAGACGGCTACACCTTC
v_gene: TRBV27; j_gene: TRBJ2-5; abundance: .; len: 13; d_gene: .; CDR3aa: CASSRTREETQYF; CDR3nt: TGTGCCAGCAGCAGGACGAGGGAAGAGACCCAGTACTTC
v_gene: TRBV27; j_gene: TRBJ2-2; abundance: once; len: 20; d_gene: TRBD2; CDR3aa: CASSTRDSGTSESNTGELFF; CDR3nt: TGTGCCAGCAGTACCCGGGACAGTGGGACTAGCGAATCTAACACCGGGGAGCTGTTTTTT
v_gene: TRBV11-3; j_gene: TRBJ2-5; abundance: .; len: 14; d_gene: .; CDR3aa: CASSLDHGKETQYF; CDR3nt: TGTGCCAGCAGCTTAGATCACGGGAAGGAGACCCAGTACTTC
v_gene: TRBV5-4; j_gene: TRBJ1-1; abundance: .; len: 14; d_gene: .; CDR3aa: CAAGGRPVNTEAFF; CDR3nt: TGTGCCGCCGGGGGTCGGCCGGTGAACACTGAAGCTTTCTTT
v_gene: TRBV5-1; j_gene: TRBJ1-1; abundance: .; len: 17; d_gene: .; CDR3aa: CASSGTGPRRVRTEAFF; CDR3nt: TGCGCCAGCAGCGGCACCGGGCCCCGTCGGGTGAGGACTGAAGCTTTCTTT
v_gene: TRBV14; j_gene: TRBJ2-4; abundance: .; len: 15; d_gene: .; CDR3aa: CASSQARESKNIQYF; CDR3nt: TGTGCCAGCAGCCAAGCGAGGGAATCCAAAAACATTCAGTACTTC
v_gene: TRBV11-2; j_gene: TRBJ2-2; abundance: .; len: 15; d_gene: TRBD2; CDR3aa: CASSLSGRRTGELFF; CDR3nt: TGTGCCAGCAGCCTCAGCGGGAGAAGGACCGGGGAGCTGTTTTTT
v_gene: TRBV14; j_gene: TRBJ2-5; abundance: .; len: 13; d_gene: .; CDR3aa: CASSQEGGVTQYF; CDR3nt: TGTGCCAGCAGCCAAGAGGGGGGCGTGACCCAGTACTTC
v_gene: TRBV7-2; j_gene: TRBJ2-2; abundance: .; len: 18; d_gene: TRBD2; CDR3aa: CASSSSGLASGNGRELFF; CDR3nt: TGTGCCAGCAGCTCGTCTGGATTGGCTAGCGGGAACGGCCGGGAGCTGTTTTTT
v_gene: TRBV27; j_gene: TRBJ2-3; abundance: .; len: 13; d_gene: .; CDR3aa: CASSLDYTDTQYF; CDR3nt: TGTGCCAGCAGTCTGGACTACACAGATACGCAGTATTTT
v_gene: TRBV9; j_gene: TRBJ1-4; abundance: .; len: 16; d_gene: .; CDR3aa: CASSVGERETNEKLFF; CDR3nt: TGTGCCAGCAGCGTAGGGGAAAGGGAGACTAATGAAAAACTGTTTTTT
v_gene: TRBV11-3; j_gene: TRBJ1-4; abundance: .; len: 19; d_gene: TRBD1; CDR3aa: CASSLALPDRARNPRRLFF; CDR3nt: TGTGCCAGCAGCTTAGCCTTACCGGACAGGGCAAGAAATCCAAGGAGGCTGTTTTTT
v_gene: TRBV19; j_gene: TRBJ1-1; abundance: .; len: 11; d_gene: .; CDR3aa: CASRLNTEAFF; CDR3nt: TGTGCCAGTAGACTAAACACTGAAGCTTTCTTT
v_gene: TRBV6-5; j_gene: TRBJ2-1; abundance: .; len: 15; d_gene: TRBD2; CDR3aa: CASTGTSGPYNEQFF; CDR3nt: TGTGCCAGCACCGGAACTAGCGGGCCCTACAATGAGCAGTTCTTC
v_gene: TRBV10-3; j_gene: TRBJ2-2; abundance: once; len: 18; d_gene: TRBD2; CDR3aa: CAISESLAAGGLTGELFF; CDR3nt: TGTGCCATCAGTGAGTCCTTAGCAGCGGGAGGACTCACCGGGGAGCTGTTTTTT
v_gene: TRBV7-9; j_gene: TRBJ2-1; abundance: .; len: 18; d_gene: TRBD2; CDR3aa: CASSLAGGPSVSYNEQFF; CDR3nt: TGTGCCAGCAGCTTAGCGGGAGGGCCTTCGGTGTCCTACAATGAGCAGTTCTTC
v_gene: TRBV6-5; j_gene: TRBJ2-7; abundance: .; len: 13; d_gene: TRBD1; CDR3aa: CASKRQGSYEQYF; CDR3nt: TGTGCCAGCAAGAGACAGGGGTCCTACGAGCAGTACTTC
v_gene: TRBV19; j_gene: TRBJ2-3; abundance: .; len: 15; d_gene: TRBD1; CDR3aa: CASSIQGASTDTQYF; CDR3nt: TGTGCCAGTAGTATTCAGGGGGCGAGCACAGATACGCAGTATTTT
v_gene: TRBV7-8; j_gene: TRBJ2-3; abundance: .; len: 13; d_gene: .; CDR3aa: CASSLAASSGQYF; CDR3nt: TGTGCCAGCAGCTTAGCTGCGAGTTCAGGGCAGTATTTT
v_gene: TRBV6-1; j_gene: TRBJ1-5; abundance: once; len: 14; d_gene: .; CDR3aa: CASSEGPDYQPQHF; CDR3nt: TGTGCCAGCAGTGAAGGGCCGGATTATCAGCCCCAGCATTTT
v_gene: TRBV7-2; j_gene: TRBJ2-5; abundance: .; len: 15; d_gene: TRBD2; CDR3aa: CASSLYSGEGETQYF; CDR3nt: TGTGCCAGCAGCTTATACAGTGGGGAGGGGGAGACCCAGTACTTC
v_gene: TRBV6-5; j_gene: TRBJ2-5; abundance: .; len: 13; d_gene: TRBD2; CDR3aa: CASIAAGKETQYF; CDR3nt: TGTGCCAGCATTGCAGCGGGGAAAGAGACCCAGTACTTC